Listed here are 27 T cell receptor beta chains from one sample, sequenced in a study of cytomegalovirus exposure and HLA in healthy donors. Here immunoSEQ multiplex PCR was the method, and the copy in TCRdb shows in-frame clones only, minus some. The repertoire holds about 120,000 clones, with 86% as singletons. The sample taken for sequencing was PBMCs. The receptors were gathered from a man younger than 35 in good health and CMV-seronegative.

This chain uses TRBV29-1 with TRBJ1-2, with D perhaps TRBD1 (5 bases). The CDR3 is 13 amino acids. The germline CDR1 and CDR2 sequences are SQVTM and ANQGSEA. V was pared by 7 bases and J by 0 bases, with 12 bases between. Written as DNA, the CDR3 is TGCAGCGCTGGCCGACAGTCTAACTATGGCTACACCTTC. It yields the protein CSAGRQSNYGYTF. The full variable domain, its missing parts supplied by reference TRBV29-1 and TRBJ1-2, is SAVISQKPSRDICQRGTSLTIQCQVDSQVTMMFWYRQQPGQSLTLIATANQGSEATYESGFVIDKFPISRPNLTFSTLTVSNMSPEDSSIYLCSAGRQSNYGYTFGSGTRLTVV.

The chain links TRBV19 to TRBJ2-3, with TRBD1 matching over 7 bases. V was pared by 3 bases and J by 5 bases, with 11 bases of the junction left unmatched. The germline V gene has CDR1 LNHDA and CDR2 SQIVND (reference sequence). This CDR3 is built from 16 residues. CDR3 amino acids: CASSIDMLGQLDTQYF. Written as DNA, the CDR3 is TGTGCCAGTAGTATCGATATGTTGGGACAGTTAGATACGCAGTATTTT.

The chain carries TRBV2 and TRBJ1-1; 7 bases map to TRBD1. V gave up 3 bases and J gave up 7 bases; unmatched junction bases: 8. CDR3 length: 14 residues. Per germline, CDR1 SNHLY and CDR2 FYNNEI. The CDR3 DNA is TGTGCCAGCAGTGATGGGGGGACAGAAGTTGAAGCTTTCTTT. Translating gives CASSDGGTEVEAFF.

The chain employs TRBV19 and TRBJ2-2; TRBD2 might be the D (6 bases). CDR1 LNHDA and CDR2 SQIVND come from the germline V gene (reference sequence). This CDR3 has 15 amino acids. Deletions cut 5 bases from V and 1 base from J, with 11 bases between. The CDR3 region has the DNA TGTGCCAGTAGTTTCGGGAGACAGAACACCGGGGAGCTGTTTTTT. Translation: CASSFGRQNTGELFF.

The DNA of the CDR3 is TGTGCCTGGAGTGGGGGGGAGCTCCACGAGCAGTACTTC. It yields the protein CAWSGGELHEQYF. This chain joins TRBV30 and TRBJ2-7; TRBD2 is a possible D gene (6 bases). Trimming took off 1 base at V and 5 bases at J, with 12 bases between the two ends. Germline CDR1 GTSNPN, CDR2 SVGIG (reference sequence). The CDR3 contains 13 residues.

Comment on this clone: The germline gene is not matched at one end of the junction; a read error may be the cause. The chain combines TRBV11-2 with TRBJ1-2; 7 bases map to TRBD1. Germline V gives CDR1 SGHAT, CDR2 FQNNGV. CDR3 length equals 14 residues. The DNA for the CDR3 is TGTGCCAGCAGCTTAGTGACAGGGCCTGCCAATTTGCCCTTC. This codes for CASSLVTGPANLPF.

J is TRBJ1-1 and V is TRBV15, with D tentatively TRBD1 (6 bases). Germline V gene lookup returns CDR1 LNHNV and CDR2 YYDKDF (reference sequence). The CDR3 has 14 amino acids. Trimming pared 3 bases from V and 0 bases from J, leaving 8 bases between. The chain's CDR3 is CATSSRTVNTEAFF. The CDR3 DNA follows: TGTGCCACCAGCAGCCGGACAGTGAACACTGAAGCTTTCTTT.

The chain combines TRBV5-5 with TRBJ2-7; 9 positions agree with TRBD2. The V gene's germline CDR1 is SGHKS and CDR2 YYEKEE (reference sequence). This CDR3 contains 14 residues. After removal of 4 bases from V and 4 bases from J, the junction contained 6 bases not matched to a gene. CDR3 protein: CASSQGLAGYEQYF. DNA of the CDR3: TGTGCCAGCAGCCAGGGGCTAGCGGGGTACGAGCAGTACTTC.

The genes are TRBV19 and TRBJ1-5, with D possibly matching TRBD1 (5 bases). This CDR3 contains 17 residues. CDR1 is LNHDA and CDR2 is SQIVND in the germline V gene (reference sequence). The V and J ends lost 1 base and 0 bases respectively, with 13 bases between them. The CDR3 nucleotides read TGTGCCAGTAGTATAGGCCGGGCAGGACATAGCAATCAGCCCCAGCATTTT. Its translation is CASSIGRAGHSNQPQHF.

The V gene is TRBV5-1, the J gene TRBJ2-7; 9 bases align to TRBD1. V trimming: 5 bases; J trimming: 1 base; junction bases outside the gene matches: 10. The germline V gene encodes CDR1 SGHRS and CDR2 YFSETQ. The CDR3 is 16 residues long. The CDR3 DNA is TGCGCCAGCAGTTCAGACAGGGGGAGTATATCCTACGAGCAGTACTTC. Amino acid sequence: CASSSDRGSISYEQYF.

This rearrangement joins TRBV27 to TRBJ2-2; 7 nucleotides agree with TRBD2. Germline V CDR1 and CDR2: MNHEY, SMNVEV (reference sequence). The CDR3 is 14 residues long. V dropped 8 bases and J dropped 0; count of bases not matched to a gene: 3. The CDR3 sequence: CASEAGANTGELFF. The CDR3 bases are TGTGCCAGCGAGGCGGGAGCGAACACCGGGGAGCTGTTTTTT.

This clone was observed a few times. The chain combines TRBV6-4 with TRBJ2-1; 12 nucleotides agree with TRBD2. The V gene's germline CDR1 is MRHNA and CDR2 SNTAGT. The CDR3 has 15 amino acids. V gave up 4 bases and J gave up 2 bases; unmatched junction bases: 0. The CDR3: CASSGTSGTYNEQFF. The CDR3 DNA is TGTGCCAGCAGTGGGACTAGCGGGACCTACAATGAGCAGTTCTTC.

The sample holds one count of this clone. V usage is TRBV2 and J usage is TRBJ2-2; perhaps TRBD1 as D (6 bases). Germline V CDR1 and CDR2: SNHLY, FYNNEI. The CDR3 consists of 14 residues. The V and J ends lost 6 bases and 1 base respectively, with 9 bases between them. Here the CDR3 DNA reads TGTGCCAGCAGCACAGGGTTGAACACCGGGGAGCTGTTTTTT. It translates to CASSTGLNTGELFF.

This sequence joins TRBV7-9 and TRBJ1-3; a possible D gene is TRBD1 (6 bases). Germline loops: CDR1 SEHNR, CDR2 FQNEAQ (reference sequence). Trimming shortened V by 5 bases and J by 4 bases, and 15 bases separated the two germline ends. This CDR3 contains 15 residues. Written as DNA, the CDR3 is TGTGCCAGCAGCCCTACGACAGGACCAGGAAACACCATATATTTT. Protein sequence: CASSPTTGPGNTIYF.

The DNA of the CDR3 is TGTGCCAGTAGTATCCGGGTCGGCAATCAGCCCCAGCATTTT. This codes for CASSIRVGNQPQHF. This chain connects TRBV19 to TRBJ1-5; unclear D gene. The CDR3 runs 14 residues. Germline assignment: CDR1 LNHDA and CDR2 SQIVND (reference sequence). Trimming stripped 3 bases from V and 2 bases from J, with 8 bases between.

The V call is TRBV6-4, the J call TRBJ2-6, with 11 nucleotides matching TRBD1. The ends lost 7 bases at V and 0 bases at J; junction bases unmatched: 2. Germline CDR1 and CDR2: MRHNA and SNTAGT. The CDR3 covers 16 residues. CDR3 nucleotide sequence: TGTGCCAGCACGGGGACAGGGGGCTCTGGGGCCAACGTCCTGACTTTC. Translation: CASTGTGGSGANVLTF.

This clone appeared a single time. V is TRBV30 and J is TRBJ2-2; 9 bases agree with TRBD2. Per the germline V gene, CDR1 is GTSNPN and CDR2 is SVGIG (reference sequence). The trim removed 6 bases at V and 4 bases at J, leaving 9 bases unmatched. The CDR3 runs 15 residues. Written as DNA, the CDR3 is TGTGCCTGCACATTTGCGGGGGGGATCACCGGGGAGCTGTTTTTT. Translating it yields CACTFAGGITGELFF. The full variable domain, with the rest looked up from reference TRBV30 and TRBJ2-2, is SQTIHQWPATLVQPVGSPLSLECTVEGTSNPNLYWYRQAAGRGLQLLFYSVGIGQISSEVPQNLSASRPQDRQFILSSKKLLLSDSGFYLCACTFAGGITGELFFGEGSRLTVL.

The chain combines TRBV11-1 with TRBJ2-7; the match to TRBD1 covers 7 bases. The CDR3 runs 14 residues. CDR1 and CDR2 (germline): SGHAT, FQDESV (reference sequence). After removal of 5 bases from V and 1 base from J, the junction contained 5 bases not matched to a gene. In DNA form, the CDR3 reads TGTGCCAGCAGCAAGGACAGGACGTCCTACGAGCAGTACTTC. This translates into CASSKDRTSYEQYF.

The CDR3: CASSLNPQGAGANVLTF. The CDR3 DNA follows: TGTGCCAGCAGCTTAAACCCTCAGGGGGCTGGGGCCAACGTCCTGACTTTC. This chain joins TRBV7-2 and TRBJ2-6, with 7 bases aligning to TRBD1. Trimming took 2 bases from V and 2 from J; bases not matched to a gene: 6. The CDR3 consists of 17 residues. Per the germline V gene, CDR1 is SGHTA and CDR2 is FQGNSA.

The V and J genes are TRBV5-1 and TRBJ2-3, with D maybe TRBD1 (6 bases). Trimming shortened V by 0 bases and J by 1 base, and 12 bases separated the two germline ends. There are 16 residues in the CDR3. Germline V gives CDR1 SGHRS, CDR2 YFSETQ. The CDR3 reads CASSLEQGLGTDTQYF. CDR3 in DNA: TGCGCCAGCAGCTTGGAACAGGGCCTGGGCACAGATACGCAGTATTTT.

This rearrangement joins TRBV15 to TRBJ2-7; TRBD1 might be the D (5 bases). The CDR3 length is 13 residues. V lost 5 bases and J lost 6, with 14 bases in between. Germline CDR1 is LNHNV and CDR2 is YYDKDF (reference sequence). The CDR3 spells CATSPTLGREQYF. CDR3 bases: TGTGCCACCAGCCCGACTTTGGGGCGCGAGCAGTACTTC.

This clone is a singleton in its sample. The chain carries TRBV5-4 and TRBJ2-3; weak D call: TRBD1 (6 bases). The CDR3 runs 16 residues. The V end lost 2 bases, the J end lost 1 base, and 14 bases lay between the germline ends. Germline values: CDR1 SGHNT, CDR2 YYREEE (reference sequence). Here the CDR3 reads CASSLYRASGTDTQYF. The CDR3 nucleotides read TGTGCCAGCAGCTTATACAGGGCATCAGGCACAGATACGCAGTATTTT.

This clone was detected a few times. The V call is TRBV30, the J call TRBJ2-7; TRBD2 matches at 10 bases. The V gene's germline CDR1 is GTSNPN and CDR2 SVGIG (reference sequence). The CDR3 runs to 15 residues. V shed 5 bases and J 0 bases; nucleotides not matched to a gene: 7. CDR3 bases: TGTGCCTGGGGTCCCCCTAGCGGGAGCTCCTACGAGCAGTACTTC. As protein: CAWGPPSGSSYEQYF. The full variable domain, rest sourced from reference TRBV30 and TRBJ2-7, is SQTIHQWPATLVQPVGSPLSLECTVEGTSNPNLYWYRQAAGRGLQLLFYSVGIGQISSEVPQNLSASRPQDRQFILSSKKLLLSDSGFYLCAWGPPSGSSYEQYFGPGTRLTVT.

The V and J genes are TRBV2 and TRBJ1-1; no clear D. The V gene lost 4 bases and the J gene lost 1 base, with 7 bases spanning the gap. This CDR3 is 13 amino acids long. CDR1 is SNHLY and CDR2 is FYNNEI in the germline V gene. CDR3 residues: CASSGRGNTEAFF. The CDR3 nucleotides read TGTGCCAGCAGTGGACGGGGGAACACTGAAGCTTTCTTT.

The chain is built from TRBV2 and TRBJ1-1, with unresolved D. Germline V gene lookup returns CDR1 SNHLY and CDR2 FYNNEI. The V end lost 7 bases, the J end lost 1 base, and 10 bases lay between the germline ends. CDR3 length equals 13 residues. CDR3 nucleotides: TGTGCCAGCAATACAATTGGGAACACTGAAGCTTTCTTT. This sequence encodes CASNTIGNTEAFF.

The chain has TRBV7-9 and TRBJ1-4, with 7 positions matching TRBD1. The length of the CDR3 is 15 residues. Germline trimming cut 5 bases from V and 8 bases from J; bases unmatched to any gene: 11. CDR1 and CDR2 from the germline V gene are SEHNR and FQNEAQ (reference sequence). Here the CDR3 reads CASSEGQQVGEKLFF. In nucleotides, the CDR3 is TGTGCCAGCAGCGAGGGACAGCAGGTGGGGGAAAAACTGTTTTTT. Full variable domain (rest looked up from reference TRBV7-9 and TRBJ1-4): DTGVSQNPRHKITKRGQNVTFRCDPISEHNRLYWYRQTLGQGPEFLTYFQNEAQLEKSRLLSDRFSAERPKGSFSTLEIQRTEQGDSAMYLCASSEGQQVGEKLFFGSGTQLSVL.

Within the sample, this clone is medium-sized. At the DNA level, this CDR3 is encoded by other sequences in the same sample as well. This chain uses TRBV7-9 with TRBJ1-1; D gene unclear. CDR1 is SEHNR and CDR2 is FQNEAQ in the germline V gene (reference sequence). The CDR3 length is 11 residues. Trimming removed 6 bases from V and 5 bases from J, with 7 bases in between. The CDR3 spells CASSPGTEAFF. The CDR3 region has the DNA TGTGCCAGCAGTCCGGGGACTGAAGCTTTCTTT.